A single sample is the source of the 8 T cell receptor beta chains below, sequenced in a study of blood T cell repertoires in COVID-19 (dated by TCRdb to 2018 to 2021). The method was the immunoSEQ multiplex PCR assay. The table comes from immuneACCESS by way of TCRdb, which keeps in-frame sequences with V and J called. Part of the clones is missing from these tables; in studies checked, under half for an unresolved V gene and the rest for unknown reasons. The sample data list 300,000 to 400,000 clones, and roughly nine tenths of these were observed just once. The ten biggest clones cover 3% of the sample. Sequenced input: peripheral blood. The source is a woman under 40 with COVID-19, enrolled during active disease.

In its sample, this clone was seen a few times. The chain has TRBV7-8 and TRBJ2-7; D possibly corresponds to TRBD1 (5 bases). This CDR3 region has 17 residues. The germline CDR1 and CDR2 sequences are SGHVS and FQNEAQ. V dropped 5 bases and J dropped 3 bases, with 23 bases sitting between them. The CDR3 reads CASSRLGREEYYYEQYF. CDR3 bases: TGTGCCAGCAGCCGACTCGGCAGGGAAGAATATTACTACGAGCAGTACTTC. Complete variable domain (other parts from reference TRBV7-8 and TRBJ2-7): GAGVSQSPRYKVAKRGQDVALRCDPISGHVSLFWYQQALGQGPEFLTYFQNEAQLDKSGLPSDRFFAERPEGSVSTLKIQRTQQEDSAVYLCASSRLGREEYYYEQYFGPGTRLTVT.

J is TRBJ2-1 and V is TRBV4-2, with 11 bases identical to TRBD2. Germline trimming cut 1 base from V and 10 bases from J; bases unmatched to any gene: 6. Germline CDR1 is LGHNA and CDR2 is YNFKEQ. The CDR3 length is 15 residues. CDR3 nucleotide sequence: TGTGCCAGCAGCCAAGTAGGCGCTAGCGGGGGGGAGCAGTTCTTC. It is translated as CASSQVGASGGEQFF.

The chain employs TRBV3-1 (or the pseudogene TRBV3-2) and TRBJ2-3, with TRBD2 matching 7 bases. The ends lost 4 bases at V and 0 bases at J; junction bases unmatched: 4. Germline-derived CDR1 and CDR2 are LGHDT and YNNKEL (reference sequence). The CDR3 runs 15 residues. Written as DNA, the CDR3 is TGTGCCAGCAGCCTCAGCGGGGTTAGCACAGATACGCAGTATTTT. Protein product: CASSLSGVSTDTQYF.

This clone has a handful of counts. J is TRBJ2-2 and V is TRBV6-1, with TRBD1 as a possible D gene (5 bases). CDR1 MNHNS and CDR2 SASEGT come from the germline V gene. Deletions cut 2 bases from V and 6 bases from J, with 7 bases between. This CDR3 is built from 13 residues. In DNA, the CDR3 is TGTGCCAGCAGTGAATTAGGGGCCGGGGAGCTGTTTTTT. Amino acid sequence: CASSELGAGELFF.

This chain joins TRBV5-6 and TRBJ1-1; 8 nucleotides agree with TRBD1. The V gene's germline CDR1 is SGHDT and CDR2 YYEEEE. The junction had 4 bases not matched to a gene; V was cut back by 3 bases and J by 6 bases. The CDR3 has 13 amino acids. CDR3 sequence: CASSWDRFSEAFF. CDR3 sequence (DNA): TGTGCCAGCAGCTGGGACAGGTTCTCTGAAGCTTTCTTT.

This clone was detected only a few times. This sequence joins TRBV29-1 and TRBJ2-1; weak D call: TRBD1 (5 bases). Trimming pared 4 bases from V and 4 bases from J, leaving 11 bases between. Germline V gene lookup returns CDR1 SQVTM and CDR2 ANQGSEA. The CDR3 has 13 residues. CDR3: CSVATQAYNEQFF. CDR3 bases: TGCAGCGTTGCTACACAGGCGTACAATGAGCAGTTCTTC.

V is TRBV11-3 and J is TRBJ2-2; tentative D call: TRBD1 (5 bases). CDR1 SGHNT and CDR2 YENEEA come from the germline V gene. The CDR3 length is 14 residues. V lost 4 bases to trimming and J lost 2 bases, with 8 bases between them. CDR3 amino acids: CASSSQGNTGELFF. The CDR3, as DNA: TGTGCCAGCAGCTCGCAGGGAAACACCGGGGAGCTGTTTTTT.

This clone has just one count. The chain combines TRBV21-1 with TRBJ2-3; the table assigns TRBD2, which was not confirmed against the DNA. TRBV21-1 is a pseudogene segment. CDR3 length equals 17 residues. The CDR3 reads CASSKGKRELSPDTQYF. The CDR3 bases are TGTGCCAGCAGCAAAGGGAAGCGGGAGCTATCCCCAGATACGCAGTATTTT.